This TCR beta chain was sequenced in a study of blood T cells in healthy people across ages. Study context: About one barcoded TCR beta cDNA was captured per two T cells.

Total RNA extracted from each sample amounted to at least 6 micrograms. The CDR3 contains 15 residues. Germline CDR1 reads SGHTA; CDR2 reads FQGNSA. Trimming took 5 bases from V and 3 from J, leaving 16 bases between them. This clonotype was recorded many times. Its antigen is unknown. Study results and limitations: The diversity estimates, figures obtained from one million T cells, were considered underestimates.

For the second PCR, which ran for roughly 7 to 11 cycles, a sample-barcoded 5' primer and a J-beta primer mix were used. Each cDNA molecule carried a tag from a template-switch adaptor that contained 12 random nucleotides. TCRdb reprocessed the 5' RACE reads via MiXCR and lists one record per CDR3 protein. The sample has around 870,000 distinct CDR3 sequences, around 28% seen once; the top ten hold around 16%. The genes are TRBV7-2 and TRBJ1-2; weak D call: TRBD1 (5 bases). This clonotype originated in a woman of 80 years or more in good health. The material sequenced was blood. CDR3 in amino acids: CASSPSGGVDYGYTF. Written as DNA, the CDR3 is TGTGCCAGCAGCCCCAGCGGGGGGGTGGACTATGGCTACACCTTC.